The entry that follows covers one TCR beta chain sequence. Its antigen remains unknown. This entry belongs to a study of T cells in narcolepsy. On the study more broadly: Patients with NT1 or NT2 and healthy control donors were enrolled.

V lost 1 base and J 2 bases, leaving 8 bases between the germline ends. Germline V gives CDR1 LNHNV, CDR2 YYDKDF (reference sequence). This CDR3 has 14 residues. Some clones are missing from TCRdb's copy, which holds only in-frame ones; the method was immunoSEQ multiplex PCR. The sample records tens of thousands of clones, 79% being singletons. Broader study findings: Some memory CD4+ repertoires had no autoreactive clone sequences. Healthy controls reportedly lacked the autoreactive clonotypes serially found in patients' blood. HCRT-specific and TRIB2-specific autoreactive clonotypes appeared among same-patient CSF and blood CD4+ clonotypes.

The sample taken for sequencing was memory (CD45RA-) CD4+ T cells from blood. The sequence derives from a human donor in good health. The chain carries TRBV15 and TRBJ2-5; no reliable D call. The CDR3 is CATSRGSDQETQYF. In nucleotides, the CDR3 is TGTGCCACCAGCAGAGGGAGTGATCAAGAGACCCAGTACTTC.